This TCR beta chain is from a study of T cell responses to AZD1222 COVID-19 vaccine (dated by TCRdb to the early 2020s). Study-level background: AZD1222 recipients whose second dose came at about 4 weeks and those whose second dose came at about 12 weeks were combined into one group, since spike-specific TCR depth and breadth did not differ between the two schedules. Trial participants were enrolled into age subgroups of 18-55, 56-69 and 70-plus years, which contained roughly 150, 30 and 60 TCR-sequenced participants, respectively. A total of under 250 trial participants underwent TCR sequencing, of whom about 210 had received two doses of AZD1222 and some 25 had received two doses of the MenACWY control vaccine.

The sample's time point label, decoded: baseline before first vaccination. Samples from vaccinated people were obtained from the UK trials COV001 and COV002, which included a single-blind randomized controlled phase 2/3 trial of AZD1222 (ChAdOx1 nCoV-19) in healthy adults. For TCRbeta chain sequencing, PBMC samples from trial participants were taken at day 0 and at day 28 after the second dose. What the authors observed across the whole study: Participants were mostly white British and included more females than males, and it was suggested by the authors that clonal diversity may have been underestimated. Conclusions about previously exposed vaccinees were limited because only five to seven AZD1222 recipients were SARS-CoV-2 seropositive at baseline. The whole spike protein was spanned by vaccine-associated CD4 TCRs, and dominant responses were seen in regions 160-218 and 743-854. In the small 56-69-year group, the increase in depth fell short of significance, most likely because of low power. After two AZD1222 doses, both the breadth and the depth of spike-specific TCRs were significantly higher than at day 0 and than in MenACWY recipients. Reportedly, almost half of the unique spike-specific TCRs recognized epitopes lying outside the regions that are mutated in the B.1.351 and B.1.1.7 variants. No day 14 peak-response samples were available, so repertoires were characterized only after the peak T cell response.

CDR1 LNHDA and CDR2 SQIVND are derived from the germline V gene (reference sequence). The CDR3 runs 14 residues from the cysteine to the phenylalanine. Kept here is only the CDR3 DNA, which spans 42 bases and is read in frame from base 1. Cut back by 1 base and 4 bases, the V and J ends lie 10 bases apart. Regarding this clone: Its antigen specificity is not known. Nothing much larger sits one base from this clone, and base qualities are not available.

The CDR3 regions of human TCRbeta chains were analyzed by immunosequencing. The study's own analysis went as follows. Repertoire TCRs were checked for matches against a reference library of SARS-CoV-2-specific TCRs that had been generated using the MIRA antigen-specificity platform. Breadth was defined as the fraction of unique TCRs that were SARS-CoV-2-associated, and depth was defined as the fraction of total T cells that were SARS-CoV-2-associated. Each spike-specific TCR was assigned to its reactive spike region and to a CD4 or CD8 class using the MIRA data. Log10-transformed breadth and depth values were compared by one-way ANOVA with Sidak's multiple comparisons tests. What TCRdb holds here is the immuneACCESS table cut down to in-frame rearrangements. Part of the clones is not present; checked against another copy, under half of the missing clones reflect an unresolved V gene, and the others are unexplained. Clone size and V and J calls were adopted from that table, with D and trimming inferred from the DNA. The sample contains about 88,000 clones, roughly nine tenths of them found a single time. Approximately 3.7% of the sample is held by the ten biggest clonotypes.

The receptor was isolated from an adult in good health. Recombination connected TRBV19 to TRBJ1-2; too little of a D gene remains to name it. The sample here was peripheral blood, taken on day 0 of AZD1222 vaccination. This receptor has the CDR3 CASSIAGYGYGYTF. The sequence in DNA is TGTGCCAGTAGTATAGCGGGGTACGGCTATGGCTACACCTTC.